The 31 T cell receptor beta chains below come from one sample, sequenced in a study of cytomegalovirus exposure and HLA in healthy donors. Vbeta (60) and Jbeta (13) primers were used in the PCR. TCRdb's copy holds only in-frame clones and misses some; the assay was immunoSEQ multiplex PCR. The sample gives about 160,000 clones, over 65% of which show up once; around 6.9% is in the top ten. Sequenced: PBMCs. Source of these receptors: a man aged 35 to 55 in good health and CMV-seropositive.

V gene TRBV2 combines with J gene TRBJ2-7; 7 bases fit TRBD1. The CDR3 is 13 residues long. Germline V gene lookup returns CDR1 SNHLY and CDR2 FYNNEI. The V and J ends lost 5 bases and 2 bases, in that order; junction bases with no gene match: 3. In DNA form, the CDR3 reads TGTGCCAGCAGTCCCGACAGGGCCTACGAGCAGTACTTC. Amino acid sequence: CASSPDRAYEQYF.

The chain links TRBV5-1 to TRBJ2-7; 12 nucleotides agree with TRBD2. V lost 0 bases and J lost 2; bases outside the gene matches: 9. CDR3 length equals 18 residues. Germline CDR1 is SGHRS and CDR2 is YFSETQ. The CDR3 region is CASSLVVTSGGLPYEQYF. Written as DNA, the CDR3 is TGCGCCAGCAGCTTGGTGGTGACTAGCGGGGGACTTCCCTACGAGCAGTACTTC.

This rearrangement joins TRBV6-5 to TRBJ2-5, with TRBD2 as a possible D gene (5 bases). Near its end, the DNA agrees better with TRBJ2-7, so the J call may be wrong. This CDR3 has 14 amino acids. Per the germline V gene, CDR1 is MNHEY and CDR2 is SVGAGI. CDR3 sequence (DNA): TGTGCCAGCAGTGTCACTAGAAGCTCCTACGAGCAGTACTTC. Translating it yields CASSVTRSSYEQYF.

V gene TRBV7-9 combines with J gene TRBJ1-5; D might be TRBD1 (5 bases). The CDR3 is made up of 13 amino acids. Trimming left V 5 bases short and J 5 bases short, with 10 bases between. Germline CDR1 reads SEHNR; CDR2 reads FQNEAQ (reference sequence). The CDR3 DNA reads TGTGCCAGCAGCATCAGGGAATATCAGCCCCAGCATTTT. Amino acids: CASSIREYQPQHF.

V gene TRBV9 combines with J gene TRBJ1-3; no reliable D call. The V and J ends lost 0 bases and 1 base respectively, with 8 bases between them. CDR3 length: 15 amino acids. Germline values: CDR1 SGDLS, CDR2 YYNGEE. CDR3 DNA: TGTGCCAGCAGCGTAGCGGGAGCTTCTGGAAACACCATATATTTT. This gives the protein CASSVAGASGNTIYF.

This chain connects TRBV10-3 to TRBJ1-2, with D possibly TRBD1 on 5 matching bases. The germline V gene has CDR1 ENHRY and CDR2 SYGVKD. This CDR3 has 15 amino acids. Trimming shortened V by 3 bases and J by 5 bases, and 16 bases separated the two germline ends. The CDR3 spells CAISDYPDMQYGYTF. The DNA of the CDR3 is TGTGCCATCAGTGATTACCCGGACATGCAATATGGCTACACCTTC.

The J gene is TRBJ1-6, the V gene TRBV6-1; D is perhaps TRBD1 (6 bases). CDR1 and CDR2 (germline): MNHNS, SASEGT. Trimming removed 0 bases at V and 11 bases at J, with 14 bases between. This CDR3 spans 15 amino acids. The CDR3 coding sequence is TGTGCCAGCAGTGAAGCGGGCAAGCAGGGGACACCCCTCCACTTT. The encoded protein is CASSEAGKQGTPLHF.

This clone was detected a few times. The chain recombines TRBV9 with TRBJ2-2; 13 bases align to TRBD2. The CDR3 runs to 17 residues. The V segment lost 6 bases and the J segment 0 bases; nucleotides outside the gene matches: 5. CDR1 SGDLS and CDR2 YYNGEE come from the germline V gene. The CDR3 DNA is TGTGCCAGCACTAAGACTAGCGGGGGGCCGAACACCGGGGAGCTGTTTTTT. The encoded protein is CASTKTSGGPNTGELFF.

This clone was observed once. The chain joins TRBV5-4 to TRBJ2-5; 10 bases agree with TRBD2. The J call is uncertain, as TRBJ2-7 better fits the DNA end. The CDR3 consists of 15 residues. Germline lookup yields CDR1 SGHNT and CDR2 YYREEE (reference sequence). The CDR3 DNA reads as TGTGCCAGCAGCATTAGCGGGGGGATCTCCTACGAGCAGTACTTC. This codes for CASSISGGISYEQYF.

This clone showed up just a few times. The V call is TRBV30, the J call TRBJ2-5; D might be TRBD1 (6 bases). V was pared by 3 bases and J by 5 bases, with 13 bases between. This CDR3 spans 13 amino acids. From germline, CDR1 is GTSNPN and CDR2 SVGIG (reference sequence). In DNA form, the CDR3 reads TGTGCCTGGAGGGCAACAGGGTTGGAGACCCAGTACTTC. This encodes CAWRATGLETQYF.

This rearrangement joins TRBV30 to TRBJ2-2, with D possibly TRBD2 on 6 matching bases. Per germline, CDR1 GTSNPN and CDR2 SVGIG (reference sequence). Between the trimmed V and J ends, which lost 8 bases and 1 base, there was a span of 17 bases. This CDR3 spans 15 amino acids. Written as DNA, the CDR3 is TGTGCCATTCCGGGGGTTTCCCTGAACACCGGGGAGCTGTTTTTT. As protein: CAIPGVSLNTGELFF.

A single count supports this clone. The CDR3 sequence: CASTRLAGVQETQYF. The CDR3, as DNA: TGTGCCAGCACCAGACTAGCGGGGGTGCAAGAGACCCAGTACTTC. This rearrangement joins TRBV27 to TRBJ2-5; 12 bases fit TRBD2. With 7 bases clipped from V and 2 bases from J, the junction kept 5 bases outside the gene matches. Per the germline V gene, CDR1 is MNHEY and CDR2 is SMNVEV (reference sequence). CDR3 size: 15 residues.

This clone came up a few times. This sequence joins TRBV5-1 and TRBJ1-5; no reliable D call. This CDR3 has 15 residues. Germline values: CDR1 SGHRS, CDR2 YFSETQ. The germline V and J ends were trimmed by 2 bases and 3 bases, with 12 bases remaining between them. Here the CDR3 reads CASSFEGLINQPQHF. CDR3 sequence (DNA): TGCGCCAGCAGCTTCGAAGGACTGATCAATCAGCCCCAGCATTTT.

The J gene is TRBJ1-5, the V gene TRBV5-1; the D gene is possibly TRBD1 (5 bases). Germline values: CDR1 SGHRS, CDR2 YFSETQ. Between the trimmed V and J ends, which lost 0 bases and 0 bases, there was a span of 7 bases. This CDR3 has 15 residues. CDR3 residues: CASSLGGYSNQPQHF. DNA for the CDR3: TGCGCCAGCAGCTTGGGGGGCTATAGCAATCAGCCCCAGCATTTT. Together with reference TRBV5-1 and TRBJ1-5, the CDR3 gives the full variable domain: KAGVTQTPRYLIKTRGQQVTLSCSPISGHRSVSWYQQTPGQGLQFLFEYFSETQRNKGNFPGRFSGRQFSNSRSEMNVSTLELGDSALYLCASSLGGYSNQPQHFGDGTRLSIL.

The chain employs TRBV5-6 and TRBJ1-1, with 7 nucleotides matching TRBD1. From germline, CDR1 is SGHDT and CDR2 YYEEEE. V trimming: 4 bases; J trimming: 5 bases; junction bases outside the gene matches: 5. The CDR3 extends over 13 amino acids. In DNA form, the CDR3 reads TGTGCCAGCAGCGTCGCAGGGGGAACTGAAGCTTTCTTT. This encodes CASSVAGGTEAFF.

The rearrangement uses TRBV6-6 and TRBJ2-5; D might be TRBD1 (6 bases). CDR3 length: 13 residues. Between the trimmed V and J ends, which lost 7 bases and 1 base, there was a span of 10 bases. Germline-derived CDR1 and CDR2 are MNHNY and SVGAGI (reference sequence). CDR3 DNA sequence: TGTGCCAGCAAAAAGGACAGCCAAGAGACCCAGTACTTC. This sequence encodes CASKKDSQETQYF.

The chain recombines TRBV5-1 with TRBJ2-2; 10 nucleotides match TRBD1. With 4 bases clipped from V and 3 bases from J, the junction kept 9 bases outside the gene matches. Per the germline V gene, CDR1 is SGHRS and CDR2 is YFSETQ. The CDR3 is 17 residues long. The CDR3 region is CASSPRAGTGDTGELFF. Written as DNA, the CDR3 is TGCGCCAGCAGCCCACGAGCCGGGACAGGGGACACCGGGGAGCTGTTTTTT.

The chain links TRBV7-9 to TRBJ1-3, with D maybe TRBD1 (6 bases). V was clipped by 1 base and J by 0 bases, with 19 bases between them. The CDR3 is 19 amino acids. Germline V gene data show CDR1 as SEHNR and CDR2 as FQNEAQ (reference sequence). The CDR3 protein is CASSLGELRGKGSGNTIYF. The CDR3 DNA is TGTGCCAGCAGCTTAGGGGAACTCAGGGGCAAGGGCTCTGGAAACACCATATATTTT.

CDR3 coding DNA: TGTGCCAGCAGCGACCCCTCATTCACTAAGGAAGACCCTGGAAACACCATATATTTT. Translated: CASSDPSFTKEDPGNTIYF. The chain links TRBV9 to TRBJ1-3; no firm D call. The CDR3 length is 19 residues. Germline V lookup: CDR1 SGDLS, CDR2 YYNGEE. With 3 bases removed from V and 2 bases from J, the gap between germline ends came to 24 bases.

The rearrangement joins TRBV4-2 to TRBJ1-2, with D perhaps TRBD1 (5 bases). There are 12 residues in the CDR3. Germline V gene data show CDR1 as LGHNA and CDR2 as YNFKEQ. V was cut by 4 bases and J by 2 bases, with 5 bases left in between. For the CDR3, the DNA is TGTGCCAGCAGCCGGACAAACTATGGCTACACCTTC. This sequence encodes CASSRTNYGYTF.

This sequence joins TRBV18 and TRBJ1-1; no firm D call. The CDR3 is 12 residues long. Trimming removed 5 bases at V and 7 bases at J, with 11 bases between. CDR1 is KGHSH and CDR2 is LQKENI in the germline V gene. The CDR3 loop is CASSAGSLEAFF. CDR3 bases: TGTGCCAGCTCAGCCGGGAGCCTTGAAGCTTTCTTT. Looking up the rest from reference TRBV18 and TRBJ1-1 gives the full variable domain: NAGVMQNPRHLVRRRGQEARLRCSPMKGHSHVYWYRQLPEEGLKFMVYLQKENIIDESGMPKERFSAEFPKEGPSILRIQQVVRGDSAAYFCASSAGSLEAFFGQGTRLTVV.

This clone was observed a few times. The CDR3 reads CASSQRPSGANVLTF. The CDR3 DNA reads TGCGCCAGCAGCCAACGCCCGAGCGGGGCCAACGTCCTGACTTTC. This chain links TRBV4-3 with TRBJ2-6; no reliable D call. Trimming cost V 2 bases and J 4 bases, with 9 bases left between them. The CDR3 extends over 15 amino acids. Germline V CDR1 and CDR2: LGHNA, YSLEER.

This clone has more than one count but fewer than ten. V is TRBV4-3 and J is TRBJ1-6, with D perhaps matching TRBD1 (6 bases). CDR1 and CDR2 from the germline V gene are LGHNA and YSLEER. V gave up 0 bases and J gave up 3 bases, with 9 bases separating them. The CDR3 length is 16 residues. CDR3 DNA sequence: TGCGCCAGCAGCCAAGATGAGGGGGTCTATAATTCACCCCTCCACTTT. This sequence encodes CASSQDEGVYNSPLHF.

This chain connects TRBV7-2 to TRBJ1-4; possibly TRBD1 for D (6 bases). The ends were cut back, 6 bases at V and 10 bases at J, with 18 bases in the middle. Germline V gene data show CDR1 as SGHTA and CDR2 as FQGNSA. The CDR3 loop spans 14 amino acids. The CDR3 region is CASRPQGVTGKLFF. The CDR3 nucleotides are TGTGCCAGCAGGCCACAGGGTGTAACGGGAAAACTGTTTTTT.

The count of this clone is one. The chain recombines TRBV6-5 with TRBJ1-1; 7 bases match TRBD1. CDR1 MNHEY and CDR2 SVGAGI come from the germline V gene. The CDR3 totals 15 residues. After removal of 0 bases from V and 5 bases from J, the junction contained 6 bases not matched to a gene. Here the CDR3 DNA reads TGTGCCAGCAGTTACTCGGGCAGGGGGATTACTGAAGCTTTCTTT. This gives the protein CASSYSGRGITEAFF.

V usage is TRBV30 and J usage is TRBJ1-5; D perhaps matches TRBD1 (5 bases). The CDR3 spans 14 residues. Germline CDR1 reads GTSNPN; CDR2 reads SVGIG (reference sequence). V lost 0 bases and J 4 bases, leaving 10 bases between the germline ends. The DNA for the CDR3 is TGTGCCTGGAGTGTACTTGGGGGGAATCAGCCCCAGCATTTT. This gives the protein CAWSVLGGNQPQHF.

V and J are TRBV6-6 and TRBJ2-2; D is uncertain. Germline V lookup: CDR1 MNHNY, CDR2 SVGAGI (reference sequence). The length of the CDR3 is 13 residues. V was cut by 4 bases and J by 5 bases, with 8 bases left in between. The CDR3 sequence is CASSLVATGELFF. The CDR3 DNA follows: TGTGCCAGCAGTTTGGTGGCTACCGGGGAGCTGTTTTTT.

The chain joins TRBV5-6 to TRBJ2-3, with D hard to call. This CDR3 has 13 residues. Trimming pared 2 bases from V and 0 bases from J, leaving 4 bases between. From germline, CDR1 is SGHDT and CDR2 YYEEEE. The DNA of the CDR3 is TGTGCCAGCAGCTTCCTTAGCACAGATACGCAGTATTTT. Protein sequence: CASSFLSTDTQYF.

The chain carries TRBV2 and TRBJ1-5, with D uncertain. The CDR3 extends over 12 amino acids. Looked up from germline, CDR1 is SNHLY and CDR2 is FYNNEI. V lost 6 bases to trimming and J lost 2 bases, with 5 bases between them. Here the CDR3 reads CASSQGNQPQHF. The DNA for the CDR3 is TGTGCCAGCAGCCAGGGCAATCAGCCCCAGCATTTT.

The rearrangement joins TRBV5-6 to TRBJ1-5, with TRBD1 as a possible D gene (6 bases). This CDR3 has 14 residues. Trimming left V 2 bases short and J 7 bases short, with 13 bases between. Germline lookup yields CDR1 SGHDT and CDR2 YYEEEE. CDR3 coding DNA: TGTGCCAGCAGCTTACAGGGAAGAAGCCAGCCCCAGCATTTT. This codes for CASSLQGRSQPQHF.

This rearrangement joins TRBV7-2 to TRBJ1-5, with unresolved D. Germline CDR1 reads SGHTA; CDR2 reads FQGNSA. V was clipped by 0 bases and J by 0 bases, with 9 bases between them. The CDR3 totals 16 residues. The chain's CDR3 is CASSLATGNSNQPQHF. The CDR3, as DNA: TGTGCCAGCAGCTTAGCTACGGGAAATAGCAATCAGCCCCAGCATTTT.